This paragraph reports one T cell receptor beta chain. The sample originates from a study of OX40 agonist ivuxolimab in advanced cancers. TCRdb's table, derived via immunoSEQ multiplex PCR, lists solely in-frame clones and lacks some. The data contain 45,000 or so clones, more than 80% of them seen just once; the ten biggest clones take up about 4%. The germline CDR1 and CDR2 sequences are MNHEY and SVGAGI. The CDR3 sequence is 15 residues long. The V end was cut by 0 bases, the J end by 6 bases, with 9 bases between. Sequencing was performed on CD4+ or CD8+ T cells sorted from blood, taken in a trial of the OX40 agonist ivuxolimab. The receptor was isolated from an adult with an advanced solid tumor such as melanoma, head and neck, liver or kidney cancer. The genes are TRBV6-5 and TRBJ1-6; D ambiguous. As DNA, the CDR3 is TGTGCCAGCAGTTACTCGACCGCGGGTAATTCACCCCTCCACTTT. Residues: CASSYSTAGNSPLHF.